This TCR beta chain appears in the sequencing data of a study of cytomegalovirus exposure and HLA in healthy donors. Study-wide results and caveats: It was reportedly the case that the classifier diagnosed cytomegalovirus status with high specificity and sensitivity. According to a later analysis, TCR clusters from the first cohort tended to co-occur in the roughly 120 validation repertoires.

An approximately 120-subject validation cohort, separate from the 666-subject first cohort, supplied the donors. As for this clone: Its antigen is not known.

Germline V gives CDR1 LNHNV, CDR2 YYDKDF (reference sequence). The CDR3 spans 15 residues. V lost 0 bases, J lost 6 bases, and 5 bases stayed unmatched. Assay used: immunoSEQ multiplex PCR; TCRdb lists only in-frame clones, some missing. The table has 250,000 to 300,000 clones, about 90% seen once. This TCR was sampled from a woman between 18 and 29 years old in good health and CMV-seronegative. The chain uses TRBV15 and TRBJ1-5; TRBD1 matches 7 bases. The sequenced sample consisted of PBMCs. CDR3 DNA: TGTGCCACCAGCAGAGATGGCTGGGACAGTCAGCCCCAGCATTTT. Its translation: CATSRDGWDSQPQHF.